Sequencing of this T cell receptor beta chain was carried out in a study of blood T cell repertoires in COVID-19. Turning to the study itself: From T cells, B-cell-depleted T cells, or PBMCs came the material, which was cDNA or gDNA.

In the original processing: Using reference gene primer amplification, nucleated cell counts were estimated. Assay: immunoSEQ multiplex PCR; the TCRdb copy retains only in-frame clones and omits some. V, J and clone size derive from that table, while D and trimming were established from the DNA sequence. Of some 300,000 clones listed, 85% to 90% are singletons. Cohorts were determined from participant-reported clinical history. Donors of Cohort 3 who recovered were those that had two negative PCRs, clearance, or symptom resolution. This CDR3 comprises 14 residues. Germline loops: CDR1 MNHEY, CDR2 SVGAGI. The V segment lost 10 bases and the J segment 4 bases; nucleotides outside the gene matches: 6.

The V gene is TRBV6-5, the J gene TRBJ2-4, with 11 bases that match TRBD2. This clonotype was sampled from a woman in her 30s who had recovered from COVID-19. The sample was PBMCs or T cells enriched from blood (not recorded which). The CDR3 nucleotides are TGTGCCACCCAGACTAGCGGGAAAAAAAACATTCAGTACTTC. Translated, it gives CATQTSGKKNIQYF.